This is a list of T cell receptor beta chains from one sample in a study of blood T cell repertoires in COVID-19. TCRdb's copy holds only in-frame clones and misses some; the assay was immunoSEQ multiplex PCR. The sample has around 86,000 clones, roughly 86% seen once. Sequenced material: peripheral blood. Receptor source: a human donor with acute or convalescent COVID-19. The donor label of this sample is uncertain. CDR3s include the opening cysteine and the closing phenylalanine or tryptophan. The D gene is left open where the match is weak. A clone size is listed for some rows: how often the clone was seen (once, few, many), or a class if it is expanded.

cdr3_nt,cdr3_aa,d_call,j_call,v_call,clone_size
TGTGCCAGCAGCTTAGGTCAGGGGTGGAATGAAAAACTGTTTTTT,CASSLGQGWNEKLFF,NA,TRBJ1-4,TRBV11-2,NA
TGCGCCAGCAGCTTGGACCAGGGATCTGGAAACACCATATATTTT,CASSLDQGSGNTIYF,NA,TRBJ1-3,TRBV5-1,NA
TGTGCCAGCAGCCCAGGACAGGGAAAACACTCACCCCTCCACTTT,CASSPGQGKHSPLHF,TRBD1,TRBJ1-6,TRBV9,NA
TGTGCCACCAGCAGGCCGGGACTAGCGGGGTACAATGAGCAGTTCTTC,CATSRPGLAGYNEQFF,TRBD2,TRBJ2-1,TRBV15,NA
TGTGCCAGCAGTCCAAACAGGGGCCGGGGTGGCTACACCTTC,CASSPNRGRGGYTF,TRBD1,TRBJ1-2,TRBV27,NA
TGTGCCAGCAGCACCGGGGCCTACAATGAGCAGTTCTTC,CASSTGAYNEQFF,NA,TRBJ2-1,TRBV12-3/TRBV12-4,NA
TGCGCCAGCAGTGGTTCTCGGACAGGGGGCGAGGAGCAGTACTTC,CASSGSRTGGEEQYF,TRBD1,TRBJ2-7,TRBV10-1,NA
TGTGCCAGCAGCACCCCAGGGGGCGAGCAGTACTTC,CASSTPGGEQYF,TRBD1,TRBJ2-7,TRBV5-4,NA
TGTGCCATCAGTGGGGGACAGGGGTGGACTGAAGCTTTCTTT,CAISGGQGWTEAFF,TRBD1,TRBJ1-1,TRBV10-3,NA
TGTGCCAGCAAGAGGACAGGGGGCTCTCGCTCTGGAAACACCATATATTTT,CASKRTGGSRSGNTIYF,NA,TRBJ1-3,TRBV21-1,NA
TGTGCCAGCAGTTTCTCGGGGGGTCAAGAGACCCAGTACTTC,CASSFSGGQETQYF,TRBD2,TRBJ2-5,TRBV27,NA
TGCGCCAGCAGCCAAGCGTCTGGACAGCCCGGAAACTATGGCTACACCTTC,CASSQASGQPGNYGYTF,NA,TRBJ1-2,TRBV4-1,few
TGTGCCAGCAGCCAAAGGACAGGGGGAACTGAAAAACTGTTTTTT,CASSQRTGGTEKLFF,TRBD1,TRBJ1-4,TRBV5-8,NA
TGTGCCACCCAAACGAGGACGCAGTATTTT,CATQTRTQYF,NA,TRBJ2-3,TRBV27,NA
TGTGCCAGCAGCCCCATAGCGGGGGGCAACAATGAGCAGTTCTTC,CASSPIAGGNNEQFF,TRBD2,TRBJ2-1,TRBV27,NA
TGTGCCAGCAGTTACTCATCGCCGAGGATGAACACTGAAGCTTTCTTT,CASSYSSPRMNTEAFF,NA,TRBJ1-1,TRBV6-2/TRBV6-3,NA
TGTGCTAGTGGTCCCGGACAGGGCGCCTACGAGCAGTACTTC,CASGPGQGAYEQYF,TRBD1,TRBJ2-7,TRBV12-5,NA
TGTGCCAGCAGCTTACAGGGGGCTAATTCACCCCTCCACTTT,CASSLQGANSPLHF,TRBD1,TRBJ1-6,TRBV7-9,once
TGTGCCAGCAGCTTAGACGGACTAGGACACTACGAGCAGTACTTC,CASSLDGLGHYEQYF,TRBD2,TRBJ2-7,TRBV11-3,NA
TGTGCCAGCAGCTTCTCTCGGCAAGAGACCCAGTACTTC,CASSFSRQETQYF,NA,TRBJ2-5,TRBV7-3,NA
TGTGCCTGGGTGCTTGGGCTGGAGACCCAGTACTTC,CAWVLGLETQYF,NA,TRBJ2-5,TRBV30,NA
TGCGCCAGCAGCCGGGGGGATGTCGACGAGCAGTACTTC,CASSRGDVDEQYF,TRBD2,TRBJ2-7,TRBV5-1,NA
TGTGCCAGCAGTTACGCTGGACGGGGCACTGAAGCTTTCTTT,CASSYAGRGTEAFF,NA,TRBJ1-1,TRBV6-2/TRBV6-3,NA
TGCGCCAGCAGCCAAGATTTGGGGAGCGGGGGGCCGTACAATGAGCAGTTCTTC,CASSQDLGSGGPYNEQFF,TRBD2,TRBJ2-1,TRBV4-3,NA
TGCAGCGTTGAAGATCAGTGGACTAGCGGCAATGAGCAGTTCTTC,CSVEDQWTSGNEQFF,TRBD2,TRBJ2-1,TRBV29-1,NA
TGTGCCAGCAGCTTGGGGGCTAGCGGGGCCCCAAGGAACAATGAGCAGTTCTTC,CASSLGASGAPRNNEQFF,TRBD2,TRBJ2-1,TRBV5-6,NA
TGTGCCAGCAGCAGGGAGGGGAACGAGCAGTACTTC,CASSREGNEQYF,TRBD2,TRBJ2-7,TRBV2,NA
TGCAGTGCTCCCTCACTAAATGGGCTGTTTTTT,CSAPSLNGLFF,NA,TRBJ1-4,TRBV20-1,few
TGTGCCAGCAGCGGCGGGCTAGCCAAAAACATTCAGTACTTC,CASSGGLAKNIQYF,NA,TRBJ2-4,TRBV28,NA